This TCR beta chain emerged from a study of blood T cell repertoires in COVID-19. Overall study context: Researchers got acute and convalescent COVID-19 samples from the United States, Italy and Spain. PBMCs, B-cell-depleted T cells, or T cells were the source of the cDNA or gDNA that made up the material.

In the authors' workflow: Estimates of nucleated cell counts were drawn from the amplification of reference gene primers. Produced via immunoSEQ multiplex PCR; TCRdb's table is partial and in-frame only. The D gene and trimming were derived from the DNA, and the V and J assignments and clone size from that table. The sample yields about 120,000 clones, around nine tenths seen once. V lost 2 bases and J 2 bases, leaving 12 bases between the germline ends. The germline V gene has CDR1 SEHNR and CDR2 FQNEAQ (reference sequence). The CDR3 has 16 residues. Sequencing was carried out using peripheral blood. This TCR derives from a woman in her 70s who had recovered from COVID-19. The chain is built from TRBV7-9 and TRBJ2-2, with unresolved D. The DNA of the CDR3 is TGTGCCAGCAGCTTACCACTTGCGGCAAACACCGGGGAGCTGTTTTTT. As protein: CASSLPLAANTGELFF.